This T cell receptor (beta chain) was sequenced in a study of cytomegalovirus exposure and HLA in healthy donors. A word on this clone: The conserved phenylalanine or tryptophan normally closing the CDR3 is absent here, so this likely arose from a read error. The DNA is left out, because the CDR3 cannot be placed on it with certainty; the CDR3 is given as TCRdb lists it.

Germline CDR1 is MNHEY and CDR2 is SMNVEV (reference sequence). Termini included, the CDR3 measures 12 amino acids. The protocol was immunoSEQ multiplex PCR, while the TCRdb copy is restricted to in-frame clones and leaves out a portion. The data contain roughly 60,000 clones, approximately 95% of them singletons. The TCR originated in a woman aged 18-29 years in good health and CMV-seronegative. The V and J genes are TRBV27 and TRBJ2-4; the D call in the table, TRBD2, was not verified against the DNA. Specimen: PBMCs. The CDR3: CASPHRDYATSG.